This TCR beta chain was retrieved from a study of blood T cell repertoires in COVID-19 (dated by TCRdb to 2018 to 2020). Regarding the research as a whole: Samples covering the acute and convalescent phases of COVID-19 were provided by collaborators in the United States, Italy and Spain. The material from the prospective study consisted of cDNA or gDNA derived from T cells, B-cell-depleted T cells, or PBMCs. Deeply sampled blood TCRbeta repertoires from subjects exposed to, actively infected with, or recovered from COVID-19 were included in the dataset. The repertoires were released in a freely available public database meant as a resource for research on the immune response to SARS-CoV-2. Samples were obtained from the ongoing ImmuneRACE study (first 160 participants) and from about 1,300 subjects provided by 6 global collaborators. A de-identified subject ID, COVID-19 status, age in years and sex were almost always included in the sample metadata. HLA class I and class II types, where available, came from metadata supplied by the sample provider rather than from assay-based typing.

Participants in the prospective study were aged about 18 to 95 years, lived in 20 to 25 United States geographic areas, and enrolled through a virtual design. In the prospective study, cohorts were assigned on the basis of participant-reported clinical history obtained from a screening survey and a study questionnaire. A participant counted as exposed if, within 2 weeks of entering the study, that participant had been in contact with someone who had a PCR-confirmed or clinician-diagnosed COVID-19 case. Each participant in the prospective study had whole blood, serum and a nasopharyngeal or oropharyngeal swab collected by mobile phlebotomists. Prospective study participants could optionally give additional blood draws and questionnaires over an approximately two-month period. Before DNA extraction, blood samples from the prospective study were shipped at room temperature or frozen. Overall results and qualifications from the work: The amount of clinical and demographic metadata varied by source and participant and was provided uncurated.

TCRbeta CDR3 regions were amplified from genomic DNA using the immunoSEQ Assay, a bias-controlled multiplex PCR. The authors processed their data as follows. Nucleated cell counts per sample were estimated from amplification of reference gene primers within the assay. To quantify the absolute abundance of each unique TCRbeta CDR3 rearrangement, sequence reads were collapsed and filtered. Productive Simpson clonality was computed per sample as the square root of Simpson's diversity index over productive rearrangements. Not all clones reach the TCRdb copy of this immuneACCESS table, which keeps in-frame sequences only. Checked studies attribute under half of the gap to unresolved V genes and leave the rest unexplained. That table is the source of V, J and clone size, and D and trimming were worked out from the DNA. Here the sample has fewer than 200,000 clones; about four fifths occur a single time. The ten largest clones represent under 4% of the sample.

Worth noting for this clone: Its antigen is still unknown. Base qualities were left out, and no much larger clone turns up one base away.

The germline V gene encodes CDR1 SEHNR and CDR2 FQNEAQ (reference sequence). The junction shows trimming of 4 bases on V and 4 bases on J, and the gene matches do not reach 6 bases of it. The CDR3 measures 15 amino acids from cysteine to phenylalanine. The CDR3 DNA has 45 bases and is translated from base 1. The sample was PBMCs or T cells enriched from blood (not recorded which). The chain employs TRBV7-9 and TRBJ1-3, with 8 bases matching TRBD1. The receptor was derived from a woman between 25 and 40 years old who had been exposed to COVID-19. The DNA sequence follows: TGTGCCAGCAGCTCCAGGGGGCCCAGGGGAAACACCATATATTTT. It encodes CASSSRGPRGNTIYF.